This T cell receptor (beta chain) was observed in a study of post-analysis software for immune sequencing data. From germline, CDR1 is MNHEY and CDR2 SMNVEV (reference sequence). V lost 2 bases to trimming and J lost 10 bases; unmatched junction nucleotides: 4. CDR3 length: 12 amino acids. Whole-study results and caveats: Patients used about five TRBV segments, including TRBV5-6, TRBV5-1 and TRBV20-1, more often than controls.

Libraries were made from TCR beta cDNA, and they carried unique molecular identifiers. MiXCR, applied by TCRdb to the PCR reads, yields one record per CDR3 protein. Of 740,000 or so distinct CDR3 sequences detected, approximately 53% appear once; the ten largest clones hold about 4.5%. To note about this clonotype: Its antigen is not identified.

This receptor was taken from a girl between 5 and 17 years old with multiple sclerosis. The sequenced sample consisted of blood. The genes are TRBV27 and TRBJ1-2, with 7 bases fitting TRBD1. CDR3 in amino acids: CASSLKGQFYTF. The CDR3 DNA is TGTGCCAGCAGTTTAAAGGGACAGTTCTACACCTTC.